This T cell receptor beta chain was captured by sequencing in a study of shared clonotypes between healthy human individuals. Each subset's genomic DNA was split evenly across several immunoSEQ plates. 200 ng DNA, 30,000 or so T cell genomes, went into each sorted-subset replicate PCR. The repertoire was sequenced with immunoSEQ multiplex PCR; TCRdb's copy has only in-frame clones and lacks some. Here the sample spans millions of clones, about 95% being singletons. The study drew its donors from healthy HIV-negative adults without recent acute infections or vaccinations. CDR3 size: 16 residues. Trimming cost V 0 bases and J 0 bases, with 10 bases left between them. CDR1 and CDR2 (germline): ENHRY, SYGVKD.

This sequence originates from a man aged 18 to 29 in good health. The V and J genes are TRBV10-3 and TRBJ2-3; D gene unclear. Sequencing was performed on naive CD4+ T cells sorted from blood. As to subset: CD45RA+ positively selected. DNA for the CDR3: TGTGCCATCAGTGAGTCGATAACTGGGAGCACAGATACGCAGTATTTT. This sequence encodes CAISESITGSTDTQYF.